This record covers a single T cell receptor (beta chain). CDR3 length: 13 residues. V gave up 6 bases and J gave up 0 bases, with 9 bases separating them. Germline values: CDR1 MNHEY, CDR2 SVGEGT. Semi-nested PCR with Nested Universal Primer A followed constant-region reverse priming of full-length variable regions. TCRdb reprocessed the 5' RACE reads with MiXCR, giving one entry per CDR3 protein. Of some 12,000 distinct CDR3 sequences in the sample, 40% to 55% are singletons; the top ten hold around 12%. The source material was tumor-infiltrating naive CD4+ T cells sorted from the breast tumor. Subset given: naive CD4+ T cells, CD4+CD45RA+CD25-. The clonotype originates from a female donor with breast cancer. The rearrangement links TRBV6-2 or TRBV6-3 to TRBJ2-7, with D maybe TRBD1 (5 bases). The CDR3 DNA reads as TGTGCCAGCAGATTGACAGACTCCTACGAGCAGTACTTC. This codes for CASRLTDSYEQYF.